The 32 T cell receptor beta chains reported below all come from one sample, sequenced in a study of radiotherapy plus CTLA-4 blockade in lung cancer. TCRdb's table, derived via immunoSEQ multiplex PCR, lists solely in-frame clones and lacks some. The sample contains over 95,000 clones, under 85% of which appear only once. Specimen: peripheral blood, collected from a patient treated with radiotherapy plus ipilimumab. The receptor set was obtained from a human donor with non-small cell lung cancer who had a partial response to radiotherapy plus ipilimumab. Some clones in this sample may be carry-over from other donors' samples.

This rearrangement joins TRBV5-1 to TRBJ2-2; tentatively, D is TRBD2 (6 bases). The ends were cut back, 0 bases at V and 5 bases at J, with 11 bases in the middle. Germline CDR1 is SGHRS and CDR2 is YFSETQ. The CDR3 is made up of 15 amino acids. CDR3 bases: TGCGCCAGCAGCTTGGTTGGAGGGTCGACCGGGGAGCTGTTTTTT. It is translated as CASSLVGGSTGELFF.

This clone showed up just once. The chain has TRBV2 and TRBJ1-2, with 7 nucleotides matching TRBD1. Losses at the gene ends were 4 bases for V and 7 bases for J; bases not matched to a gene: 9. The CDR3 totals 14 residues. CDR1 SNHLY and CDR2 FYNNEI come from the germline V gene. The CDR3: CASSASGQLGGYTF. CDR3 bases: TGTGCCAGCAGTGCCTCGGGACAGTTAGGTGGCTACACCTTC.

CDR3 protein: CASGPSREETQYF. CDR3 coding DNA: TGTGCTAGTGGTCCTAGTCGGGAAGAGACCCAGTACTTC. V is TRBV12-5 and J is TRBJ2-5, with D uncertain. The CDR3 totals 13 residues. Trimming shortened V by 5 bases and J by 3 bases, and 10 bases separated the two germline ends. Germline V gene data show CDR1 as LGHNT and CDR2 as FRNRAP.

Only a few counts were recorded for this clone. The chain couples TRBV7-9 to TRBJ1-4; D uncertain. V lost 0 bases and J 8 bases, leaving 4 bases between the germline ends. The CDR3 sequence is 12 residues long. CDR1 SEHNR and CDR2 FQNEAQ come from the germline V gene (reference sequence). CDR3 sequence reads: CASSLAMEKLFF. CDR3 in DNA: TGTGCCAGCAGCTTAGCTATGGAAAAACTGTTTTTT.

The chain employs TRBV5-1 and TRBJ1-2, with 10 bases fitting TRBD1. CDR1 and CDR2 from the germline V gene are SGHRS and YFSETQ. After removal of 4 bases from V and 8 bases from J, the junction contained 8 bases not matched to a gene. CDR3 length: 14 residues. The CDR3 loop reads CASSARTGGNGYTF. The CDR3 region has the DNA TGCGCCAGCAGCGCCAGGACAGGGGGTAACGGCTACACCTTC.

V gene TRBV27 combines with J gene TRBJ1-3, with a tentative D call TRBD1 (6 bases). V lost 7 bases and J lost 4, with 11 bases in between. The V gene's germline CDR1 is MNHEY and CDR2 SMNVEV (reference sequence). CDR3 length: 13 residues. The CDR3 here is CASKTTGGNTIYF. The CDR3 bases are TGTGCCAGCAAAACGACAGGAGGAAACACCATATATTTT.

A word on this clone: Relative to the germline gene, one junction end is altered; a read error may explain this. V and J are TRBV27 and TRBJ2-5; D unclear. This CDR3 region has 11 residues. The germline V gene has CDR1 MNHEY and CDR2 SMNVEV (reference sequence). The CDR3 sequence is CASSRQGTQYF. DNA of the CDR3: TGTGCCAGCAGCAGACAAGGGACCCAGTACTTC.

The chain uses TRBV6-1 and TRBJ2-5; TRBD2 agrees at 7 bases. The DNA end favors TRBJ2-7, so the J call may be wrong. CDR1 MNHNS and CDR2 SASEGT come from the germline V gene. The CDR3 is 15 residues long. CDR3 nucleotide sequence: TGTGCCAGCAGTGAGTTGTGGACGGGGGGTTACGAGCAGTACTTC. The encoded protein is CASSELWTGGYEQYF.

The rearrangement uses TRBV19 and TRBJ2-1, with TRBD2 identical over 10 bases. Germline CDR1 and CDR2: LNHDA and SQIVND (reference sequence). V lost 4 bases to trimming and J lost 5 bases; unmatched junction nucleotides: 8. The CDR3 extends over 16 amino acids. The CDR3 coding sequence is TGTGCCAGTAGTAGCCCCGGGACTAGCGCCCACAATGAGCAGTTCTTC. It encodes CASSSPGTSAHNEQFF.

This chain joins TRBV27 and TRBJ1-3, with 8 bases lining up with TRBD1. CDR1 is MNHEY and CDR2 is SMNVEV in the germline V gene (reference sequence). The CDR3 has 15 amino acids. Trimming removed 5 bases from V and 4 bases from J; junction bases left unmatched: 7. The CDR3 sequence is CASSPQGAKGNTIYF. CDR3 in DNA: TGTGCCAGCAGTCCGCAGGGGGCGAAAGGAAACACCATATATTTT.

V usage is TRBV6-1 and J usage is TRBJ2-7, with 9 bases aligning to TRBD1. The germline V gene has CDR1 MNHNS and CDR2 SASEGT. This CDR3 comprises 15 residues. Trimming cost V 4 bases and J 4 bases; bases outside gene matches: 8. The CDR3 DNA follows: TGTGCCAGCAGTGGCACCGGACAGGGGAGATACGAGCAGTACTTC. Its translation: CASSGTGQGRYEQYF.

The genes are TRBV6-5 and TRBJ1-6; 8 bases are shared with TRBD1. The CDR3 length is 14 residues. J lost 8 bases, V lost 6 bases, and 6 bases had no gene match. CDR1 is MNHEY, CDR2 SVGAGI, per germline. The CDR3 sequence: CASSRGTGHSPLHF. The CDR3 DNA sequence: TGTGCCAGCAGCCGAGGGACAGGTCATTCACCCCTCCACTTT.

This clone appeared a few times. The gene calls are TRBV7-2 and TRBJ2-2; D possibly corresponds to TRBD1 (7 bases). Deletions cut 4 bases from V and 1 base from J, with 13 bases between. Germline values: CDR1 SGHTA, CDR2 FQGNSA. There are 16 residues in the CDR3. CDR3 bases: TGTGCCAGCAGCTCGCGCGGGACAGAGAACACCGGGGAGCTGTTTTTT. Protein: CASSSRGTENTGELFF.

This chain connects TRBV21-1 to TRBJ1-3; no check of the table's D call, TRBD1, against the DNA was made. TRBV21-1 constitutes a pseudogene. The CDR3 contains 13 residues. In DNA, the CDR3 is TGTGCCAGCAGCAAGGCCAGGGGGGACACCATATATTTT. Translated, it gives CASSKARGDTIYF.

The rearrangement joins TRBV28 to TRBJ1-3, with D unresolved. The germline gives CDR1 MDHEN, CDR2 SYDVKM. V lost 7 bases and J lost 3, with 16 bases in between. CDR3 size: 15 residues. The CDR3 DNA is TGTGCCAGCACCCCGGCCGGGGTCGTTGGAAACACCATATATTTT. Translation: CASTPAGVVGNTIYF.

The chain combines TRBV29-1 with TRBJ2-7; TRBD2 matches at 12 bases. This CDR3 region has 12 residues. Germline-derived CDR1 and CDR2 are SQVTM and ANQGSEA. Losses at the gene ends were 6 bases for V and 9 bases for J; bases not matched to a gene: 6. The CDR3 loop reads CSVASGRAGQYF. The CDR3 DNA follows: TGCAGCGTGGCTAGCGGGAGGGCCGGGCAGTACTTC.

J is TRBJ2-1 and V is TRBV6-5; D remains ambiguous. V was clipped by 2 bases and J by 2 bases, with 7 bases between them. CDR3 size: 14 residues. CDR1 MNHEY and CDR2 SVGAGI come from the germline V gene. CDR3 residues: CASSYRGPYNEQFF. The CDR3 DNA follows: TGTGCCAGCAGTTACCGTGGCCCCTACAATGAGCAGTTCTTC.

This clone has more than one count but fewer than ten. The CDR3 nucleotides read TGTGCCAGCAGCTCACAGGGAAGCAATCAGCCCCAGCATTTT. Protein sequence: CASSSQGSNQPQHF. This chain links TRBV7-9 with TRBJ1-5; maybe TRBD1 (6 bases). V shed 4 bases and J shed 1 base, with 8 bases lying between them. The germline gives CDR1 SEHNR, CDR2 FQNEAQ (reference sequence). The CDR3 sequence is 14 residues long.

V usage is TRBV7-3 and J usage is TRBJ1-2, with TRBD1 matching over 7 bases. Trimming took 1 base from V and 4 from J; bases not matched to a gene: 6. Germline V lookup: CDR1 SGHTA, CDR2 FQGTGA. The CDR3 spans 15 residues. The CDR3 reads CASSLRRDSTYGYTF. DNA of the CDR3: TGTGCCAGCAGCTTAAGGAGGGACAGTACCTATGGCTACACCTTC. The whole variable domain, filled in from reference TRBV7-3 and TRBJ1-2, reads GAGVSQTPSNKVTEKGKYVELRCDPISGHTALYWYRQSLGQGPEFLIYFQGTGAADDSGLPNDRFFAVRPEGSVSTLKIQRTERGDSAVYLCASSLRRDSTYGYTFGSGTRLTVV.

A few counts support this clone. CDR3 in DNA: TGTGCCAGCAGCCCTACCAGCGGGGTGAGCTCCTACAATGAGCAGTTCTTC. Translated, it gives CASSPTSGVSSYNEQFF. The chain couples TRBV28 to TRBJ2-1, with 7 bases aligning to TRBD2. Germline trimming cut 6 bases from V and 0 bases from J; bases unmatched to any gene: 11. Germline V gives CDR1 MDHEN, CDR2 SYDVKM. This CDR3 is 17 amino acids long.

The table lists this clone with a few counts. V usage is TRBV14 and J usage is TRBJ2-1; 8 bases are shared with TRBD2. The CDR3 length is 15 residues. Trimming took 3 bases from V and 2 from J; bases not matched to a gene: 3. Germline V gene sequence: CDR1 SGHDN, CDR2 FVKESK. Written as DNA, the CDR3 is TGTGCCAGCAGCCAGGGACTAGTCCCCTACAATGAGCAGTTCTTC. It encodes CASSQGLVPYNEQFF.

The CDR3 loop reads CASSEQGTNSPLHF. The CDR3 DNA reads as TGTGCCAGCAGCGAACAGGGTACCAATTCACCCCTCCACTTT. The gene calls are TRBV9 and TRBJ1-6, with D maybe TRBD1 (6 bases). CDR3 length equals 14 residues. Trimming took 3 bases from V and 7 from J, leaving 11 bases between them. In germline, CDR1 is SGDLS, CDR2 YYNGEE. The variable domain in full, with the rest retrieved from reference TRBV9 and TRBJ1-6, is DSGVTQTPKHLITATGQRVTLRCSPRSGDLSVYWYQQSLDQGLQFLIQYYNGEERAKGNILERFSAQQFPDLHSELNLSSLELGDSALYFCASSEQGTNSPLHFGNGTRLTVT.

This clone was detected a few times. The rearrangement uses TRBV5-1 and TRBJ2-3; tentatively, D is TRBD2 (6 bases). CDR3 length equals 18 residues. V dropped 2 bases and J dropped 1 base, with 20 bases sitting between them. Germline CDR1 SGHRS, CDR2 YFSETQ. CDR3 nucleotides: TGCGCCAGCAGCTTTTGGGGAGGACTTATCTCAGGCACAGATACGCAGTATTTT. Protein product: CASSFWGGLISGTDTQYF.

V gene TRBV6-5 combines with J gene TRBJ1-2, with D uncertain. Germline-derived CDR1 and CDR2 are MNHEY and SVGAGI. V was trimmed by 2 bases and J by 8 bases, leaving 21 bases between them. The CDR3 sequence is 16 residues long. The CDR3 reads CASSYEAVTSLSGYTF. The CDR3, as DNA: TGTGCCAGCAGTTACGAGGCAGTCACCTCCCTGAGCGGCTACACCTTC.

This clone was observed once. The V call is TRBV14, the J call TRBJ2-7; tentative D call: TRBD2 (5 bases). The V end was cut by 4 bases, the J end by 5 bases, with 21 bases between. In germline, CDR1 is SGHDN, CDR2 FVKESK. This CDR3 is built from 16 residues. The CDR3 sequence: CASSPTGESVVHEQYF. CDR3 DNA sequence: TGTGCCAGCAGCCCAACCGGGGAGAGCGTAGTTCACGAGCAGTACTTC.

The chain recombines TRBV5-5 with TRBJ1-4; D is possibly TRBD1 (5 bases). This CDR3 comprises 14 residues. V lost 7 bases, J lost 8 bases, and 18 bases lay in between. Germline CDR1 and CDR2: SGHKS and YYEKEE (reference sequence). The chain's CDR3 is CASSTWGNGEKLFF. The CDR3, as DNA: TGTGCCAGCTCGACATGGGGCAATGGCGAAAAACTGTTTTTT.

V and J are TRBV6-8 and TRBJ2-7; possible D gene TRBD2, 6 bases. The germline gives CDR1 MNHGY, CDR2 SAAAGT. V was cut by 6 bases and J by 5 bases, with 17 bases left in between. The CDR3 extends over 14 amino acids. CDR3 nucleotides: TGTGCCAGCAGCCCGGGAGCCGAAAGGCACGAGCAGTACTTC. Its protein is CASSPGAERHEQYF.

Only one count was recorded for this clone. The chain is built from TRBV10-2 and TRBJ2-7; 9 positions match TRBD2. The ends lost 9 bases at V and 4 bases at J; junction bases unmatched: 10. From germline, CDR1 is WSHSY and CDR2 SAAADI. The length of the CDR3 is 14 residues. The CDR3 DNA reads as TGCGCCAGGGGTCGGGCTAGCGGGACTTACGAGCAGTACTTC. It encodes CARGRASGTYEQYF.

This chain uses TRBV6-1 with TRBJ2-1, with no clear D. The V and J ends lost 0 bases and 6 bases respectively, with 9 bases between them. The CDR3 sequence is 14 residues long. Per germline, CDR1 MNHNS and CDR2 SASEGT. This CDR3 reads CASSEASVFNEQFF. The CDR3 DNA follows: TGTGCCAGCAGTGAAGCCTCCGTTTTCAATGAGCAGTTCTTC.

The chain recombines TRBV5-4 with TRBJ2-3, with 10 bases that match TRBD1. Germline V gene lookup returns CDR1 SGHNT and CDR2 YYREEE (reference sequence). Trimming took 5 bases from V and 5 from J; bases not matched to a gene: 11. The CDR3 covers 16 residues. The DNA of the CDR3 is TGTGCCAGCAGGTCAGACCCGGGACAGGGGTTAGATACGCAGTATTTT. This codes for CASRSDPGQGLDTQYF.

The CDR3 region is CAWSSPITGRANVLTF. CDR3 bases: TGTGCCTGGAGTAGCCCGATAACAGGGCGGGCCAACGTCCTGACTTTC. The chain links TRBV30 to TRBJ2-6; perhaps TRBD1 as D (6 bases). Germline CDR1 and CDR2: GTSNPN and SVGIG (reference sequence). This CDR3 has 16 residues. Trimming pared 2 bases from V and 5 bases from J, leaving 16 bases between.

The chain employs TRBV30 and TRBJ1-1; TRBD1 aligns across 8 bases. Trimming removed 1 base from V and 4 bases from J; junction bases left unmatched: 8. This CDR3 contains 15 residues. Per the germline V gene, CDR1 is GTSNPN and CDR2 is SVGIG (reference sequence). The CDR3 nucleotides read TGTGCCTGGAGTGCTGGGGGAACAGGGGGCACTGAAGCTTTCTTT. It is translated as CAWSAGGTGGTEAFF.